The rows below give T cell receptor beta chains drawn from one sample of a study of post-analysis software for immune sequencing data. TCRdb recomputed calls from the PCR reads with MiXCR, one row per CDR3 protein. The data hold about 460,000 distinct CDR3 sequences, with roughly 45% observed a single time. Sample: blood. The receptor source for this set is a girl aged 10-17 years with multiple sclerosis. The CDR3 runs from the conserved cysteine through the conserved F or W. D genes are given only for firm matches. The size entry is marked missing in some rows and otherwise reads once, few, many or a size class.

abundance | len | j_gene | d_gene | v_gene | CDR3aa | CDR3nt
. | 15 | TRBJ2-1 | TRBD2 | TRBV20-1 | CSARLLAGVGNEQFF | TGCAGTGCTAGGTTACTAGCGGGAGTTGGCAATGAGCAGTTCTTC
. | 14 | TRBJ2-7 | . | TRBV7-9 | CASSRLVGTYEQYF | TGTGCCAGCAGCCGACTAGTGGGGACCTACGAGCAGTACTTC
few | 11 | TRBJ2-5 | . | TRBV12-3/TRBV12-4 | CASRQAETQYF | TGTGCCAGCCGCCAGGCGGAGACCCAGTACTTC
. | 17 | TRBJ1-5 | TRBD1 | TRBV6-1 | CASSSSRDRGRNQPQHF | TGTGCCAGCAGCTCGTCCCGGGACAGGGGACGCAATCAGCCCCAGCATTTT
. | 17 | TRBJ2-7 | TRBD2 | TRBV3-1 | CASSLPPGLGSSYEQYF | TGTGCCAGCAGCCTTCCTCCAGGACTAGGGAGCTCCTACGAGCAGTACTTC
. | 16 | TRBJ2-1 | TRBD2 | TRBV7-2 | CASSLEPAGGPNEQFF | TGTGCCAGCAGCTTAGAGCCAGCGGGAGGGCCGAATGAGCAGTTCTTC
. | 14 | TRBJ2-1 | . | TRBV20-1 | CSTGRGLDYNEQFF | TGCAGTACCGGGAGGGGGCTGGACTACAATGAGCAGTTCTTC
. | 14 | TRBJ2-5 | TRBD2 | TRBV10-3 | CAISSSGRRETQYF | TGTGCCATCAGTTCTAGCGGGAGGCGGGAGACCCAGTACTTC
few | 13 | TRBJ1-5 | . | TRBV18 | CASSPQGGQPQHF | TGTGCCAGCTCACCCCAGGGAGGTCAGCCCCAGCATTTT
few | 14 | TRBJ2-1 | TRBD1 | TRBV12-3/TRBV12-4 | CASSYRQGSGQQFF | TGTGCCAGCAGCTATAGACAGGGTTCGGGTCAGCAGTTCTTC
many | 16 | TRBJ2-7 | TRBD2 | TRBV29-1 | CSVDSGVLAGENEQYF | TGCAGCGTTGATAGTGGGGTACTAGCGGGAGAGAACGAGCAGTACTTC
. | 12 | TRBJ2-7 | . | TRBV10-3 | CAISDLQREQYF | TGTGCCATCAGTGATTTGCAGCGGGAGCAGTACTTC
few | 12 | TRBJ2-6 | . | TRBV10-3 | CAIKSGANVLTF | TGTGCCATCAAATCTGGGGCCAACGTCCTGACTTTC
. | 13 | TRBJ1-5 | TRBD1 | TRBV29-1 | CSVGDRGGRPQHF | TGCAGCGTTGGTGACAGGGGGGGACGGCCCCAGCATTTT
few | 16 | TRBJ2-5 | . | TRBV6-6 | CASSYGQGLRQETQYF | TGTGCCAGCAGTTACGGGCAGGGGCTAAGGCAAGAGACCCAGTACTTC
. | 9 | TRBJ1-2 | . | TRBV20-1 | CIPSPGYTF | TGCATCCCGTCCCCCGGCTACACCTTC
. | 15 | TRBJ2-1 | TRBD2 | TRBV29-1 | CSVALEAGLDNEQFF | TGCAGCGTTGCGTTGGAAGCGGGATTGGACAATGAGCAGTTCTTC
few | 10 | TRBJ2-1 | . | TRBV12-3/TRBV12-4 | CASSLHRKFF | TGTGCCAGCAGTTTACACAGAAAGTTCTTC
few | 17 | TRBJ1-2 | TRBD1 | TRBV10-3 | CAIAQGARSRAFYGYTF | TGTGCCATCGCACAGGGGGCGCGAAGCCGAGCATTCTATGGCTACACCTTC
. | 16 | TRBJ1-2 | . | TRBV28 | CASSPGGAEINYGYTF | TGTGCCAGCAGCCCGGGGGGGGCGGAAATTAACTATGGCTACACCTTC
. | 15 | TRBJ1-2 | . | TRBV14 | CASSQDLGLRDGYTF | TGTGCCAGCAGCCAAGATCTGGGGTTACGGGATGGCTACACCTTC
few | 15 | TRBJ2-3 | . | TRBV24-1 | CATSDVPGYTDTQYF | TGTGCCACCAGTGATGTGCCAGGCTACACAGATACGCAGTATTTT
. | 15 | TRBJ2-7 | . | TRBV6-5 | CASRPGRGEVNEQYF | TGTGCCAGCAGACCAGGGCGGGGAGAGGTAAATGAGCAGTACTTC
. | 16 | TRBJ2-3 | TRBD2 | TRBV10-3 | CAISESRGGPGDAQYF | TGTGCCATCAGTGAGTCGAGGGGAGGGCCTGGAGATGCGCAGTATTTT
. | 14 | TRBJ2-7 | . | TRBV6-1 | CASRTRWPSYEQYF | TGTGCCAGCAGGACCCGGTGGCCCTCCTACGAGCAGTACTTC
. | 17 | TRBJ2-6 | . | TRBV7-9 | CASSLVGAGSGANVLTF | TGTGCCAGCAGCTTAGTTGGGGCGGGGTCCGGGGCCAACGTCCTGACTTTC
few | 16 | TRBJ2-3 | TRBD2 | TRBV7-3 | CASSKSSGSLTDTQYF | TGTGCCAGCAGCAAATCTAGCGGGAGCCTCACAGATACGCAGTATTTT
. | 11 | TRBJ2-7 | . | TRBV29-1 | CSIVVFPEQYF | TGCAGCATTGTAGTTTTCCCCGAGCAGTACTTC
. | 15 | TRBJ2-7 | TRBD2 | TRBV6-5 | CASTRAASGSYEQYF | TGTGCCAGCACTCGGGCGGCTAGCGGGAGTTACGAGCAGTACTTC
few | 21 | TRBJ2-7 | TRBD2 | TRBV10-3 | CAISDVRGGLAGGGTSYEQYF | TGTGCCATCAGTGATGTGAGGGGAGGACTAGCGGGAGGAGGGACCTCCTACGAGCAGTACTTC
few | 11 | TRBJ2-3 | . | TRBV10-3 | CAISKTDTQYF | TGTGCCATCAGTAAAACAGATACGCAGTATTTT